Listed below are T cell receptor beta chains from one sample, sequenced in a study of memory CD4+ T cells and cytomegalovirus serostatus. Here immunoSEQ multiplex PCR was the method, and the copy in TCRdb shows in-frame clones only, minus some. The sample carries some 60,000 clones, around 80% recorded once. Sequences were obtained from memory CD4+ T cells from blood. The origin of the receptors is an adult in good health and CMV-seronegative. Each CDR3 is given with its conserved first and last residue. A D gene is named only where the DNA matches it firmly. Only part of the rows carry a size: once, few, many, or a class if the clone is expanded.

D gene,V gene,CDR3 length,J gene,clone size,CDR3 DNA,CDR3 protein
.,TRBV6-1,16,TRBJ1-3,.,TGTGCCAGCAGTGTACAACCCGGGTCCACTGGAAACACCATATATTTT,CASSVQPGSTGNTIYF
TRBD1,TRBV15,14,TRBJ1-5,.,TGTGCCACCAACTGGGACAGGGGAAATCAGCCCCAGCATTTT,CATNWDRGNQPQHF
.,TRBV19,14,TRBJ2-6,few,TGTGCCAGTCGAGATACGGGTCGGCTCAACGTCCTGACTTTC,CASRDTGRLNVLTF
.,TRBV7-2,13,TRBJ1-1,.,TGTGCCAGCAGCTTAAACAGGGCGTCTGAAGCTTTCTTT,CASSLNRASEAFF
TRBD1,TRBV2,14,TRBJ2-2,.,TGTGCCAGCAGTGAGACAGGGGACACCGGGGAGCTGTTTTTT,CASSETGDTGELFF
.,TRBV7-9,11,TRBJ2-7,.,TGTGCCAGCAGCTTAGGGAACGAGCAGTACTTC,CASSLGNEQYF
.,TRBV7-8,12,TRBJ1-1,.,TGTGCCAGCAGCTTAAGAGGCTCGGAAGCTTTCTTT,CASSLRGSEAFF
TRBD1,TRBV7-8,16,TRBJ2-2,.,TGTGCCAGCAGACCCGGGACAGGGTTGGCCACCGGGGAGCTGTTTTTT,CASRPGTGLATGELFF
.,TRBV9,15,TRBJ1-4,.,TGTGCCAGCAGCGTAGGAGATGCAACTAATGAAAAACTGTTTTTT,CASSVGDATNEKLFF
TRBD2,TRBV10-3,16,TRBJ2-5,.,TGTGCCATCAGTGGTTGGGGTAGCGGGGGCCAAGAGACCCAGTACTTC,CAISGWGSGGQETQYF
TRBD2,TRBV4-3,15,TRBJ2-5,.,TGCGCCAGCAGTCCTAGCGGGGGCAGGGGAGAGACCCAGTACTTC,CASSPSGGRGETQYF
.,TRBV29-1,14,TRBJ2-5,.,TGCAGCGTGGTATCCGGGACGGGCAAAGAGACCCAGTACTTC,CSVVSGTGKETQYF
.,TRBV19,15,TRBJ2-6,.,TGTGCCAGTAGTAGCGACAGCTCTGGGGCCAACGTCCTGACTTTC,CASSSDSSGANVLTF
.,TRBV5-1,14,TRBJ2-7,.,TGCGCCAGCAGCTCGAATACAGGGTCCGGCGAGCAGTACTTC,CASSSNTGSGEQYF
TRBD2,TRBV5-1,16,TRBJ2-7,.,TGCGCCAGCAGCAGCCTCGCTAGCGGAGCGACCTACGAGCAGTACTTC,CASSSLASGATYEQYF
TRBD1,TRBV19,14,TRBJ2-2,.,TGTGCCAGTAAACGGGACAGGGCGTCCGGGGAGCTGTTTTTT,CASKRDRASGELFF
TRBD1,TRBV28,14,TRBJ1-5,.,TGTGCCAGCAGTACAGGGGGTAGCAATCAGCCCCAGCATTTT,CASSTGGSNQPQHF
.,TRBV5-1,15,TRBJ1-1,.,TGCGCCAGCACCATGAGGGGAGGGACTAACACTGAAGCTTTCTTT,CASTMRGGTNTEAFF
TRBD1,TRBV5-1,15,TRBJ2-1,.,TGCGCCAGCAGCCCGGGGGACAGGACATTGAATGAGCAGTTCTTC,CASSPGDRTLNEQFF
TRBD1,TRBV10-3,13,TRBJ1-1,.,TGTGCCACGGCGACAGGGGTGAACACTGAAGCTTTCTTT,CATATGVNTEAFF